These 26 T cell receptor beta chains share one sample of origin, sequenced in a study of cytomegalovirus exposure and HLA in healthy donors. PCR used 60 Vbeta primers and 13 Jbeta primers. Method: immunoSEQ multiplex PCR; TCRdb's copy keeps in-frame clones and lacks some. The sample contains roughly 110,000 clones, around 82% of which appear only once. Specimen: PBMCs. The source of these receptors is a woman between 25 and 40 years old in good health and CMV-seropositive.

This chain joins TRBV7-8 and TRBJ2-5; 12 nucleotides match TRBD2. The length of the CDR3 is 18 residues. The V gene's germline CDR1 is SGHVS and CDR2 FQNEAQ. Losses at the gene ends were 5 bases for V and 5 bases for J; bases not matched to a gene: 15. The CDR3 region is CASSHGLAGGPRWETQYF. CDR3 nucleotide sequence: TGTGCCAGCAGCCACGGCCTAGCGGGGGGGCCGAGGTGGGAGACCCAGTACTTC.

The CDR3 DNA reads TGTGCCACCAGCAGGGACGGACAGCTTATCTCTGGAAACACCATATATTTT. This encodes CATSRDGQLISGNTIYF. V usage is TRBV15 and J usage is TRBJ1-3, with D perhaps TRBD1 (6 bases). The V end lost 3 bases, the J end lost 0 bases, and 15 bases lay between the germline ends. CDR1 is LNHNV and CDR2 is YYDKDF in the germline V gene (reference sequence). The CDR3 has 17 residues.

The chain couples TRBV2 to TRBJ2-5, with D tentatively TRBD2 (5 bases). The CDR3 length is 15 residues. V was clipped by 8 bases and J by 4 bases, with 20 bases between them. Per germline, CDR1 SNHLY and CDR2 FYNNEI. The CDR3 here is CASLFTRTPAETQYF. The CDR3 nucleotides are TGTGCCAGCCTCTTCACGCGGACTCCCGCAGAGACCCAGTACTTC.

This clone has only one observation. This rearrangement joins TRBV19 to TRBJ1-1, with no clear D. The germline CDR1 and CDR2 sequences are LNHDA and SQIVND (reference sequence). V lost 0 bases and J lost 1, with 3 bases in between. The CDR3 has 13 amino acids. The CDR3 is CASSIDRNTEAFF. CDR3 nucleotide sequence: TGTGCCAGTAGTATAGATCGGAACACTGAAGCTTTCTTT.

The J gene is TRBJ2-7, the V gene TRBV6-5; 7 bases map to TRBD2. V was clipped by 2 bases and J by 6 bases; unmatched bases: 4. This CDR3 has 13 residues. Germline V gene data show CDR1 as MNHEY and CDR2 as SVGAGI. The CDR3 spells CASSYGRGSEQYF. In nucleotides, the CDR3 is TGTGCCAGCAGTTACGGGAGGGGAAGCGAGCAGTACTTC.

The J gene is TRBJ1-3, the V gene TRBV7-2, with D possibly TRBD1 on 6 matching bases. Germline V lookup: CDR1 SGHTA, CDR2 FQGNSA. V dropped 1 base and J dropped 1 base, with 8 bases sitting between them. There are 15 residues in the CDR3. The CDR3 DNA sequence: TGTGCCAGCAGCTTAGTAGGGGGATCTGGAAACACCATATATTTT. Its protein product is CASSLVGGSGNTIYF.

J is TRBJ2-5 and V is TRBV6-1; the D gene is possibly TRBD1 (5 bases). The last part of the DNA fits TRBJ2-7 better; the J call may be wrong. This CDR3 is built from 14 residues. Germline V CDR1 and CDR2: MNHNS, SASEGT. CDR3 DNA: TGTGCCATTCAGGACACGCCGATCTCCTACGAGCAGTACTTC. Its translation: CAIQDTPISYEQYF.

This chain links TRBV30 with TRBJ1-5; possible D gene TRBD1, 6 bases. The CDR3 totals 14 residues. The V gene's germline CDR1 is GTSNPN and CDR2 SVGIG (reference sequence). Deletions cut 3 bases from V and 6 bases from J, with 15 bases between. DNA for the CDR3: TGTGCCTGGAGCCTAGGACAGTATTTTCAGCCCCAGCATTTT. This sequence encodes CAWSLGQYFQPQHF.

The V gene is TRBV19, the J gene TRBJ2-3; 7 bases fit TRBD2. This CDR3 comprises 17 residues. V was clipped by 4 bases and J by 5 bases; unmatched bases: 15. CDR1 is LNHDA, CDR2 SQIVND, per germline (reference sequence). The CDR3 here is CASSTPTSKWIKDTQYF. The CDR3 DNA is TGTGCCAGTAGTACCCCGACTAGCAAATGGATTAAAGATACGCAGTATTTT.

The rearrangement uses TRBV30 and TRBJ2-1; D is perhaps TRBD2 (7 bases). The V gene's germline CDR1 is GTSNPN and CDR2 SVGIG (reference sequence). Trimming removed 4 bases from V and 8 bases from J, with 21 bases in between. This CDR3 region has 15 residues. The DNA for the CDR3 is TGTGCCTGGAACCCGAGGGGGGGGGCCTTAGATGAGCAGTTCTTC. Its protein product is CAWNPRGGALDEQFF.

This chain connects TRBV7-3 to TRBJ2-3; 10 nucleotides match TRBD2. Germline V gives CDR1 SGHTA, CDR2 FQGTGA. CDR3 size: 17 residues. The J segment lost 6 bases and the V segment lost 4 bases, leaving 13 bases of the junction unmatched. The CDR3 DNA follows: TGTGCCAGCAGCTCCGAGGGGGGGCTAGCGGGAGTGGATACGCAGTATTTT. This translates into CASSSEGGLAGVDTQYF.

This clone was recorded only once. The chain couples TRBV7-2 to TRBJ2-1, with a weak D call TRBD2 (5 bases). This CDR3 spans 14 amino acids. Trimming pared 0 bases from V and 9 bases from J, leaving 12 bases between. Germline V gene sequence: CDR1 SGHTA, CDR2 FQGNSA. CDR3: CASSLAPSSPEQFF. The CDR3 nucleotides read TGTGCCAGCAGCTTAGCGCCTAGCAGCCCTGAGCAGTTCTTC. Full variable domain (outside the CDR3, taken from reference TRBV7-2 and TRBJ2-1): GAGVSQSPSNKVTEKGKDVELRCDPISGHTALYWYRQSLGQGLEFLIYFQGNSAPDKSGLPSDRFSAERTGGSVSTLTIQRTQQEDSAVYLCASSLAPSSPEQFFGPGTRLTVL.

The CDR3 loop reads CASSYPYTGTGQPQHF. Written as DNA, the CDR3 is TGTGCCAGCAGCTACCCTTATACAGGGACGGGTCAGCCCCAGCATTTT. The chain is built from TRBV6-6 and TRBJ1-5; a possible D gene is TRBD1 (6 bases). This CDR3 comprises 16 residues. Germline values: CDR1 MNHNY, CDR2 SVGAGI (reference sequence). V was shortened by 6 bases and J by 6 bases, with 21 bases between the two germline ends.

The gene calls are TRBV10-3 and TRBJ2-1; possible D gene TRBD1, 5 bases. From germline, CDR1 is ENHRY and CDR2 SYGVKD. This CDR3 spans 11 amino acids. The V end lost 9 bases, the J end lost 9 bases, and 12 bases lay between the germline ends. The CDR3 reads CAISFGAEQFF. The CDR3 nucleotides read TGTGCCATATCCTTTGGGGCTGAGCAGTTCTTC.

The chain couples TRBV7-9 to TRBJ2-1; a weak D match, TRBD1 (5 bases). Germline V CDR1 and CDR2: SEHNR, FQNEAQ (reference sequence). The ends were cut back, 3 bases at V and 6 bases at J, with 12 bases in the middle. The CDR3 has 14 amino acids. The CDR3 reads CASSFPRGPNEQFF. CDR3 DNA sequence: TGTGCCAGCAGCTTTCCAAGGGGCCCCAATGAGCAGTTCTTC. Full variable domain (remainder filled in from reference TRBV7-9 and TRBJ2-1): DTGVSQNPRHKITKRGQNVTFRCDPISEHNRLYWYRQTLGQGPEFLTYFQNEAQLEKSRLLSDRFSAERPKGSFSTLEIQRTEQGDSAMYLCASSFPRGPNEQFFGPGTRLTVL.

The chain couples TRBV2 to TRBJ2-7; TRBD1 matches 11 bases. V shed 6 bases and J 9 bases; nucleotides not matched to a gene: 13. CDR3 size: 15 residues. Germline V gene lookup returns CDR1 SNHLY and CDR2 FYNNEI. The CDR3 sequence is CASRDRLGTGGRQYF. The CDR3 DNA reads as TGTGCCAGCAGAGACCGCCTTGGGACAGGGGGACGGCAGTACTTC.

The rearrangement links TRBV18 to TRBJ2-1, with TRBD2 matching 10 bases. Germline assignment: CDR1 KGHSH and CDR2 LQKENI. CDR3 length: 15 amino acids. V gave up 8 bases and J gave up 9 bases; unmatched junction bases: 13. This CDR3 reads CASLLSGGAVREQFF. The CDR3 DNA is TGTGCCAGCCTGCTAAGCGGGGGGGCCGTCCGTGAGCAGTTCTTC.

The chain uses TRBV5-4 and TRBJ2-2; 9 positions match TRBD1. Germline V lookup: CDR1 SGHNT, CDR2 YYREEE (reference sequence). The CDR3 has 17 amino acids. J lost 5 bases, V lost 4 bases, and 12 bases had no gene match. This CDR3 reads CASSLGPGQGETGELFF. In DNA form, the CDR3 reads TGTGCCAGCAGCCTGGGGCCGGGACAGGGAGAAACCGGGGAGCTGTTTTTT.

The chain employs TRBV29-1 and TRBJ1-4; D not certain. V lost 7 bases to trimming and J lost 2 bases, with 8 bases between them. This CDR3 has 12 residues. The germline V gene encodes CDR1 SQVTM and CDR2 ANQGSEA. The CDR3 DNA follows: TGCAGCGCTGAGGCTACTAATGAAAAACTGTTTTTT. Amino acids: CSAEATNEKLFF.

The J gene is TRBJ1-2, the V gene TRBV29-1; 7 bases align to TRBD1. CDR3 length: 13 residues. The V gene end was trimmed by 6 bases and the J gene end by 4 bases; junction bases not matched to a gene: 8. Germline-derived CDR1 and CDR2 are SQVTM and ANQGSEA. CDR3 DNA: TGCAGCGTGAACAGGGGACTGGGCTATGGCTACACCTTC. Protein product: CSVNRGLGYGYTF.

There are a few counts of this clone. The V gene is TRBV6-5, the J gene TRBJ2-7, with 10 bases aligning to TRBD2. CDR1 MNHEY and CDR2 SVGAGI come from the germline V gene. The CDR3 contains 15 residues. Germline trimming cut 4 bases from V and 1 base from J; bases unmatched to any gene: 4. CDR3 nucleotide sequence: TGTGCCAGCAGTTCCGCGACTAGCGGGTCCTACGAGCAGTACTTC. Amino acids: CASSSATSGSYEQYF.

The genes are TRBV19 and TRBJ1-5; D perhaps matches TRBD1 (5 bases). Trimming shortened V by 5 bases and J by 6 bases, and 23 bases separated the two germline ends. The CDR3 covers 17 residues. From germline, CDR1 is LNHDA and CDR2 SQIVND (reference sequence). The CDR3 DNA reads as TGTGCCAGTAGTCCAGCTCCGACAGTCCCTCACGCTCAGCCCCAGCATTTT. Its protein product is CASSPAPTVPHAQPQHF. Full variable domain (rest looked up from reference TRBV19 and TRBJ1-5): DGGITQSPKYLFRKEGQNVTLSCEQNLNHDAMYWYRQDPGQGLRLIYYSQIVNDFQKGDIAEGYSVSREKKESFPLTVTSAQKNPTAFYLCASSPAPTVPHAQPQHFGDGTRLSIL.

This sequence joins TRBV4-1 and TRBJ2-7; TRBD1 aligns across 8 bases. The CDR3 is 14 amino acids. Germline-derived CDR1 and CDR2 are MGHRA and YSYEKL. The V gene end was trimmed by 2 bases and the J gene end by 3 bases; junction bases not matched to a gene: 3. The CDR3: CASSQQGANYEQYF. The CDR3 nucleotides are TGCGCCAGCAGCCAACAGGGGGCCAACTACGAGCAGTACTTC.

This clone was recorded once. The chain employs TRBV18 and TRBJ1-1; 7 bases are shared with TRBD1. The CDR3 is 16 amino acids. Trimming removed 3 bases from V and 0 bases from J; junction bases left unmatched: 7. Germline CDR1 KGHSH, CDR2 LQKENI. The CDR3 DNA is TGTGCCAGCTCACCCACCGCGGGACAGCTGAACACTGAAGCTTTCTTT. Translation: CASSPTAGQLNTEAFF.

The gene calls are TRBV7-9 and TRBJ2-3; a weak D match, TRBD2 (6 bases). Looked up from germline, CDR1 is SEHNR and CDR2 is FQNEAQ (reference sequence). The CDR3 extends over 15 amino acids. The germline V and J ends were trimmed by 3 bases and 1 base, with 11 bases remaining between them. This CDR3 reads CASSFVPGGTDTQYF. CDR3 DNA: TGTGCCAGCAGCTTTGTCCCGGGGGGCACAGATACGCAGTATTTT.

A remark on this clone: One end of the junction is discordant with germline, which a read error may explain. The chain combines TRBV7-9 with TRBJ1-6; 9 nucleotides agree with TRBD1. Germline V gene sequence: CDR1 SEHNR, CDR2 FQNEAQ (reference sequence). The CDR3 loop spans 16 amino acids. The chain's CDR3 is CSSSSLLGQGNSPLHF. DNA of the CDR3: TGTTCCAGCAGCTCACTTTTGGGACAGGGAAATTCACCCCTCCACTTT.